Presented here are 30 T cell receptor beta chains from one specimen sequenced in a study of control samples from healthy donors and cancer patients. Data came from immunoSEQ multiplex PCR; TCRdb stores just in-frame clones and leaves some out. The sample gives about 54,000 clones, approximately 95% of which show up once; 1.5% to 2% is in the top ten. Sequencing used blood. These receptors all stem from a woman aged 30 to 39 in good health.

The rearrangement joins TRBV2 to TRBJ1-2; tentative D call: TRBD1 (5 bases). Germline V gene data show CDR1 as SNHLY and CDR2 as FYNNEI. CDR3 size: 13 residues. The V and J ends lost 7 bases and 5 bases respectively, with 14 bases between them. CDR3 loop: CASTEEGIYGYTF. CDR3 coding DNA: TGTGCCAGCACGGAGGAGGGGATTTATGGCTACACCTTC. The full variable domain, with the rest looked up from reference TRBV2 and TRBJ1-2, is EPEVTQTPSHQVTQMGQEVILRCVPISNHLYFYWYRQILGQKVEFLVSFYNNEISEKSEIFDDQFSVERPDGSNFTLKIRSTKLEDSAMYFCASTEEGIYGYTFGSGTRLTVV.

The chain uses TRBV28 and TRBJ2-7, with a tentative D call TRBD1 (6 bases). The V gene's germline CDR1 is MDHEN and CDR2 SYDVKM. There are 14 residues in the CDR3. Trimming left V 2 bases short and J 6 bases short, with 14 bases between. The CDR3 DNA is TGTGCCAGCAGTTTAGGGGGCGGACTGTCCGAGCAGTACTTC. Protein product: CASSLGGGLSEQYF. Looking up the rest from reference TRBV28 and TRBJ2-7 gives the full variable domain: DVKVTQSSRYLVKRTGEKVFLECVQDMDHENMFWYRQDPGLGLRLIYFSYDVKMKEKGDIPEGYSVSREKKERFSLILESASTNQTSMYLCASSLGGGLSEQYFGPGTRLTVT.

The CDR3 spells CASSPSSDRGETQYF. CDR3 DNA sequence: TGTGCCAGCTCACCATCCTCGGACAGGGGAGAGACCCAGTACTTC. The J gene is TRBJ2-5, the V gene TRBV18, with 9 bases fitting TRBD1. Germline V lookup: CDR1 KGHSH, CDR2 LQKENI. V lost 2 bases and J lost 4; bases outside the gene matches: 5. CDR3 size: 15 residues.

Written as DNA, the CDR3 is TGTGCCAGCAGCCTGGAGTCGATGAACACTGAAGCTTTCTTT. This gives the protein CASSLESMNTEAFF. This rearrangement joins TRBV5-4 to TRBJ1-1; the D is unclear. From germline, CDR1 is SGHNT and CDR2 YYREEE (reference sequence). This CDR3 is 14 amino acids long. Trimming shortened V by 4 bases and J by 0 bases, and 10 bases separated the two germline ends.

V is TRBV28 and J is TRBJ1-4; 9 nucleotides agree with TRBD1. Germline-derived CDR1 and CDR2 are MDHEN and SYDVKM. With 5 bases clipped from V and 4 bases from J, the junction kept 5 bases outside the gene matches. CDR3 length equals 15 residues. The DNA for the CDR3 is TGTGCCAGCAGTCCCTCGACAGGGGGTAATGAAAAACTGTTTTTT. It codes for CASSPSTGGNEKLFF.

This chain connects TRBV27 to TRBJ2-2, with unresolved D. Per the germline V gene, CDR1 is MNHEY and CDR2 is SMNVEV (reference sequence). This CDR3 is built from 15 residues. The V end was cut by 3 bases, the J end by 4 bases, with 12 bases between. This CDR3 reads CASSFAMRSTGELFF. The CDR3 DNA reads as TGTGCCAGCAGTTTCGCCATGAGAAGCACCGGGGAGCTGTTTTTT.

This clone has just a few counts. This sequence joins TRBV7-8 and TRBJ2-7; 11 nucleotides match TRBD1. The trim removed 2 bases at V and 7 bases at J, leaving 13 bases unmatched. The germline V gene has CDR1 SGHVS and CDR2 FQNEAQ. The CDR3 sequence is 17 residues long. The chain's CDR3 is CASSLSYSGQGAREQYF. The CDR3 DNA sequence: TGTGCCAGCAGCTTAAGTTACAGCGGACAGGGGGCGCGGGAGCAGTACTTC.

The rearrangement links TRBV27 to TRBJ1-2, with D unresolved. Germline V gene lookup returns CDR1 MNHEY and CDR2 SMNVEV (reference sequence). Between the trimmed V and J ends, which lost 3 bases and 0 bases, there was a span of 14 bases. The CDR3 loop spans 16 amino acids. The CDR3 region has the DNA TGTGCCAGCAGTTTGATGAGGGCAGTCCCTAACTATGGCTACACCTTC. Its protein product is CASSLMRAVPNYGYTF.

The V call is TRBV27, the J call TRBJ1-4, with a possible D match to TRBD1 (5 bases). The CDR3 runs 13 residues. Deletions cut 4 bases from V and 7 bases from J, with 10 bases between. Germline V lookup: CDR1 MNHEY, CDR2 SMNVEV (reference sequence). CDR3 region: CASSSGGVEKLFF. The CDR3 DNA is TGTGCCAGCAGTTCCGGGGGGGTTGAAAAACTGTTTTTT.

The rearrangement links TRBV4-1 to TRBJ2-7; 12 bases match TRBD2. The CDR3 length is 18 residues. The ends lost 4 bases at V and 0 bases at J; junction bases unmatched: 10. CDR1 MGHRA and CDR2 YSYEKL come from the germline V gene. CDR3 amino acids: CASSLLAGGPWGSYEQYF. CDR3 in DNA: TGCGCCAGCAGCCTCCTAGCGGGAGGGCCGTGGGGCTCCTACGAGCAGTACTTC.

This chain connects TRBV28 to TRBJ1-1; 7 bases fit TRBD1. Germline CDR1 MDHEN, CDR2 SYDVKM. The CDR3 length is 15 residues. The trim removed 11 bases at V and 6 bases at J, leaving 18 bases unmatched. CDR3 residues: CASNRGTPFGAEAFF. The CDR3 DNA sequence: TGTGCCTCAAACAGGGGAACACCGTTCGGTGCTGAAGCTTTCTTT.

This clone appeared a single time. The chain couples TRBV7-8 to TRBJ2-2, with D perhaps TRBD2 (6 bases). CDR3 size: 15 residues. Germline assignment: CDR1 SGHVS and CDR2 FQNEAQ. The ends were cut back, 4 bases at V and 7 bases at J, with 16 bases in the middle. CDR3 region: CASSSGLATDGELFF. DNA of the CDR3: TGTGCCAGCAGCTCGGGCCTAGCGACGGACGGGGAGCTGTTTTTT.

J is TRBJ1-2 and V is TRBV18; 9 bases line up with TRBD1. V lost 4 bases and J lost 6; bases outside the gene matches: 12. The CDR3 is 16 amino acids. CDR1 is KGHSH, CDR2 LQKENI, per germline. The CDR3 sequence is CASSQQQGARKDGYTF. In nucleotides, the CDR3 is TGTGCCAGCTCACAACAACAGGGGGCGAGGAAGGATGGCTACACCTTC.

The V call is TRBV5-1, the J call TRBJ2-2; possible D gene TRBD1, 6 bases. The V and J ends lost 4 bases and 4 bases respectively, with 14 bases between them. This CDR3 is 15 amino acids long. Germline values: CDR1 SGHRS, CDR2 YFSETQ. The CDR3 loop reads CASSPRLGATGELFF. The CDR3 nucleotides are TGCGCCAGCAGCCCTAGACTGGGGGCCACCGGGGAGCTGTTTTTT.

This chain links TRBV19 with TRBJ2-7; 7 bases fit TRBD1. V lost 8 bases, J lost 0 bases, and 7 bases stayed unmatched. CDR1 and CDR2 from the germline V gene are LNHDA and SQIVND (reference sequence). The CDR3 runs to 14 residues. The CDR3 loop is CASSRDSPSYEQYF. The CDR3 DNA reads TGTGCCAGTTCCCGGGACAGTCCCTCCTACGAGCAGTACTTC.

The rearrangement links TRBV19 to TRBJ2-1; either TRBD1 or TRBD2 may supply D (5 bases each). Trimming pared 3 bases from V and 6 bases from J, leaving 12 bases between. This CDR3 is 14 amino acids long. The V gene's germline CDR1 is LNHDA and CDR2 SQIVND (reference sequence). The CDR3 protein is CASSMGVGRNEQFF. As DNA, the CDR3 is TGTGCCAGTAGTATGGGGGTGGGTCGCAATGAGCAGTTCTTC.

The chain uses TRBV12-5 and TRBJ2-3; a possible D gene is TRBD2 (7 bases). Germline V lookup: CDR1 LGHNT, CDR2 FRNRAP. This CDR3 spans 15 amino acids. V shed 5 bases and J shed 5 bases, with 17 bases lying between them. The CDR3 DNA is TGTGCTAGTGGTCCCCTGGGGGCGGGAGAAGATACGCAGTATTTT. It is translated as CASGPLGAGEDTQYF.

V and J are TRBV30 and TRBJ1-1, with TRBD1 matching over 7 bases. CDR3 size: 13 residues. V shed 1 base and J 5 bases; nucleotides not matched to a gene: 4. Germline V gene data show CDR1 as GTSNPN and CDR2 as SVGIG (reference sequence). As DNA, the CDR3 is TGTGCCTGGAGTGGGGAACAGGGGACTGAAGCTTTCTTT. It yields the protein CAWSGEQGTEAFF. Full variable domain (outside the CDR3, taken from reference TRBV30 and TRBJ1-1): SQTIHQWPATLVQPVGSPLSLECTVEGTSNPNLYWYRQAAGRGLQLLFYSVGIGQISSEVPQNLSASRPQDRQFILSSKKLLLSDSGFYLCAWSGEQGTEAFFGQGTRLTVV.

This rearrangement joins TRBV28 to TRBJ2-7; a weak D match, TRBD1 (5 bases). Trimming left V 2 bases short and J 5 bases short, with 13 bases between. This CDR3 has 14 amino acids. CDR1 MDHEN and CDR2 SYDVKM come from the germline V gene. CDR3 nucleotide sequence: TGTGCCAGCAGTTTAGTCTCCAGGGCCGACGAGCAGTACTTC. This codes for CASSLVSRADEQYF.

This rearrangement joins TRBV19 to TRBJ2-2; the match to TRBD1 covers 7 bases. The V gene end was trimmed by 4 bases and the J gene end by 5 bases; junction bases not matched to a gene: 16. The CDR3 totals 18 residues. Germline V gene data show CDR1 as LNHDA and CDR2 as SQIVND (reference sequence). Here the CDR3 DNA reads TGTGCCAGTAGTACGAGGGGGCTACAGGGTTCGGTAACCGGGGAGCTGTTTTTT. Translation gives CASSTRGLQGSVTGELFF.

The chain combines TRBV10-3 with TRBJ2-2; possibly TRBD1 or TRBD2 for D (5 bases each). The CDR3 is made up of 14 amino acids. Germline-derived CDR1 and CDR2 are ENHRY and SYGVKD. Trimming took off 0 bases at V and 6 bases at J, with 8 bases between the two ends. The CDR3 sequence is CAISESRGAGELFF. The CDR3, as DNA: TGTGCCATCAGTGAGTCAAGAGGGGCCGGGGAGCTGTTTTTT.

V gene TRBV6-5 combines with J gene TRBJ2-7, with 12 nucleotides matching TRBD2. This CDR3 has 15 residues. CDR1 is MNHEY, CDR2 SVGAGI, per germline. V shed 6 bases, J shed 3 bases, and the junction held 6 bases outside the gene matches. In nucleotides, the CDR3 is TGTGCCAGCAGGGCGGGACTAGCGGGCATCTACGAGCAGTACTTC. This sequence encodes CASRAGLAGIYEQYF.

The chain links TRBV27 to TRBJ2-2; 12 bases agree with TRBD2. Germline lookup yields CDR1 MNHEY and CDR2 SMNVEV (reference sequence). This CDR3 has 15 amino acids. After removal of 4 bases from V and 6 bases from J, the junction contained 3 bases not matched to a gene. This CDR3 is CASSSLAGGAGELFF. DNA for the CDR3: TGTGCCAGCAGTTCTCTAGCGGGAGGGGCCGGGGAGCTGTTTTTT.

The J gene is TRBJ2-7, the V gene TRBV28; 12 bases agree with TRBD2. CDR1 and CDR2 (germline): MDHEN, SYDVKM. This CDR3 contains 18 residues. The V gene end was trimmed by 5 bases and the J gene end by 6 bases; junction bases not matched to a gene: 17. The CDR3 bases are TGTGCCAGCAGTCCTCTAGCGGGAGGGCCCTCAGGCTTGGCCGAGCAGTACTTC. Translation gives CASSPLAGGPSGLAEQYF.

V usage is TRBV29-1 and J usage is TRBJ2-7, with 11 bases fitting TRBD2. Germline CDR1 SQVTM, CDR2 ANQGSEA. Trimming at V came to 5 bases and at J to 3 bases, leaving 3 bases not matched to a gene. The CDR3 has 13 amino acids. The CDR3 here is CSVPGTSGYEQYF. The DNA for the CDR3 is TGCAGCGTTCCCGGGACTAGCGGCTACGAGCAGTACTTC.

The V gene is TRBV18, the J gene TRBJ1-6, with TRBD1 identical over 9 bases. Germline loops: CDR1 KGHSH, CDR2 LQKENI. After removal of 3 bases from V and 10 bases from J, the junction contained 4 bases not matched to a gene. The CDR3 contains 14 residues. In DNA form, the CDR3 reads TGTGCCAGCTCACCCGGGACAGGGAACTCACCCCTCCACTTT. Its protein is CASSPGTGNSPLHF. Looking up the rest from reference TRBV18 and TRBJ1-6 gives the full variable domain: NAGVMQNPRHLVRRRGQEARLRCSPMKGHSHVYWYRQLPEEGLKFMVYLQKENIIDESGMPKERFSAEFPKEGPSILRIQQVVRGDSAAYFCASSPGTGNSPLHFGNGTRLTVT.

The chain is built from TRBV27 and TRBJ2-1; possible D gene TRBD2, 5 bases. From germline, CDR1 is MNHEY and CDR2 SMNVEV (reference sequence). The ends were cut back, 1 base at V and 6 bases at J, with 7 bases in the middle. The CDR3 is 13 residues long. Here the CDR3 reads CASSLLGSNEQFF. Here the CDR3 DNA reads TGTGCCAGCAGTTTATTAGGGAGCAATGAGCAGTTCTTC.

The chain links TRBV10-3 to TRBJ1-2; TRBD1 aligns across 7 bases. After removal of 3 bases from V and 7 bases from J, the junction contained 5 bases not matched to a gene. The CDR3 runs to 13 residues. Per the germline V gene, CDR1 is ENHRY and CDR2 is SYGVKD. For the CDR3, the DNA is TGTGCCATCAGTGAAGACAGGGATGGTGGCTACACCTTC. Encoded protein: CAISEDRDGGYTF.

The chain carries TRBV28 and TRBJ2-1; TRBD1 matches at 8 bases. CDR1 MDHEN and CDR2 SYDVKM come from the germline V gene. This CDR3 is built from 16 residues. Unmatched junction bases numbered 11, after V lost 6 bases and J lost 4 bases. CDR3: CASSPTGQGLYNEQFF. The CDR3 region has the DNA TGTGCCAGCAGCCCAACCGGACAGGGTCTATACAATGAGCAGTTCTTC.

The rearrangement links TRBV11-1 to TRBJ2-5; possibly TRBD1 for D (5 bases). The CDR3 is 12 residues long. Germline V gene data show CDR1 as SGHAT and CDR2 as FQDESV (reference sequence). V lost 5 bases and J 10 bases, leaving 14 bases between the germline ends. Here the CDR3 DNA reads TGTGCCAGCAGCCGAACGACAGCTGGCCAGTACTTC. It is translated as CASSRTTAGQYF.